This TCR beta chain came from a study of vaccination and CD4 T cells after COVID-19. Study at large: A CEFX pool, an HIV-1 Nef pool, or else no peptide went into the control cultures.

Comment on this clonotype: The antigen remains unidentified.

The V segment lost 4 bases and the J segment 4 bases; nucleotides outside the gene matches: 6. This CDR3 spans 15 amino acids. Germline CDR1 and CDR2: SGHRS and YFSETQ. Sequencing of DNA taken from cultured CD4+ T cells relied on the Oncomine TCR Beta short-read assay. Using the QIAamp micro DNA kit, genomic DNA was extracted from the CD4+ T cells that had been cultured. MiXCR was run by TCRdb on the PCR reads, yielding one entry per CDR3 protein. The sample carries roughly 7,800 distinct CDR3 sequences, 38% recorded once. Treatment given: roughly ten-day PBMC culture with coronavirus spike peptide pools or control peptides (ViraFEST assay). CD4+ T cells that came from the unexposed donor were collected before the COVID-19 pandemic (2011-2018). From unexposed donors, CD4+ T cells were probed, cells permitting, with SARS-CoV-2 S/N and four cold-coronavirus spikes.

The genes are TRBV5-1 and TRBJ1-5; 9 nucleotides agree with TRBD1. Sequenced sample: CD4+ T cells from blood, cultured in vitro. The sequence was obtained from a human donor in good health. As DNA, the CDR3 is TGCGCCAGCAGCGCAGGGACAGGGAGTAATCAGCCCCAGCATTTT. Translating gives CASSAGTGSNQPQHF.